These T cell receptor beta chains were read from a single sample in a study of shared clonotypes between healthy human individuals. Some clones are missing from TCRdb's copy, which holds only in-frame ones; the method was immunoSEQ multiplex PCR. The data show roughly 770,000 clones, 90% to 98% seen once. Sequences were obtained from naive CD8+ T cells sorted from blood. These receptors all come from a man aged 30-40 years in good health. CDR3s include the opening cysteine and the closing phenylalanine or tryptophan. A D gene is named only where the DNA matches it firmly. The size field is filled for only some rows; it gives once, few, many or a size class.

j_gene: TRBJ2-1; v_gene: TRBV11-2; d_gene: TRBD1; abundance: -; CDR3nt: TGTGCCAGCAGGCCGACGGGACAGCCCTACAATGAGCAGTTCTTC; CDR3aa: CASRPTGQPYNEQFF
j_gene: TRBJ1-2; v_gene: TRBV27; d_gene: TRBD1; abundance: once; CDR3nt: TGTGCCAGCACTGTGACGTCCGGGGACAGAGAAACTTATGGCTACACCTTC; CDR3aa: CASTVTSGDRETYGYTF
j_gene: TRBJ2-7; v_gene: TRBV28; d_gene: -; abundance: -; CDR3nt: TGTGCCAGCAATGAGGGGACCACCTACGAGCAGTACTTC; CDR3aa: CASNEGTTYEQYF
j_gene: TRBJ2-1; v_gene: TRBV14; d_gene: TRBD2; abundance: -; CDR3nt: TGTGCCAGCAGCCAGGGACTAGCGGTTGTACATTCCTACAATGAGCAGTTCTTC; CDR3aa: CASSQGLAVVHSYNEQFF
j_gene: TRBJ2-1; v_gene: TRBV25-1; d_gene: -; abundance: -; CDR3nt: TGTGCCATCCCAGGTCCGAGACGCAATGAGCAGTTCTTC; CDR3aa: CAIPGPRRNEQFF
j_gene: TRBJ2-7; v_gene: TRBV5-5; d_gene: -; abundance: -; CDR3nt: TGTGCCAGCAGCTTGGCCGGCAGGGGCGGATCCTACGAGCAGTACTTC; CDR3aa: CASSLAGRGGSYEQYF
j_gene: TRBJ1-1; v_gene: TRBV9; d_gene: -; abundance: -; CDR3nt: TGTGCCAGCAGCGTAGACGGAGGGACTGAAGCTTTCTTT; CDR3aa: CASSVDGGTEAFF
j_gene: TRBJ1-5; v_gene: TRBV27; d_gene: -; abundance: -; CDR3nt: TGTGCCAGCAGTAACCAAAACAATCAGCCCCAGCATTTT; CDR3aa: CASSNQNNQPQHF
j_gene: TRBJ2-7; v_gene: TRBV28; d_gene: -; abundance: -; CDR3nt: TGTGCCAGCAGTTATTATGACAGCTACGAGCAGTACTTC; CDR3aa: CASSYYDSYEQYF
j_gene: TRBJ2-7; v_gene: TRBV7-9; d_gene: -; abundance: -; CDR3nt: TGTGCCAGCAGCTCCATCGGGGAAGGGTACGAGCAGTACTTC; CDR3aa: CASSSIGEGYEQYF
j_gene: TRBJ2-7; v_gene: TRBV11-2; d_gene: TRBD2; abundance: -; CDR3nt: TGTGCCAGCAGCTCAGCGGGAGATCACTACGAGCAGTACTTC; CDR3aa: CASSSAGDHYEQYF
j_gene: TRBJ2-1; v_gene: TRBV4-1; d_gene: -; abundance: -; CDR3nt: TGCGCCAGCAGCCAAGAAACCGGGAGATACAATGAGCAGTTCTTC; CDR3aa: CASSQETGRYNEQFF
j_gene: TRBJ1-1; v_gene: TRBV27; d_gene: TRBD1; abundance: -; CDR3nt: TGTGCCAGCAGTTTAGGGACAGCCGCAGAAGGTGCTTTCTTT; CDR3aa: CASSLGTAAEGAFF
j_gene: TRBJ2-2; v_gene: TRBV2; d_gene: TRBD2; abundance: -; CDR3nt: TGTGCCAGCAGGCCCGGGACTAGCAGCAGCGGGGAGCTGTTTTTT; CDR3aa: CASRPGTSSSGELFF
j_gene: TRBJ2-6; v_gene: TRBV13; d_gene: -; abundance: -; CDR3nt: TGTGCCAGCAGCTTAGTCCGCCCACGGGGGACGATTAACTCTGGGGCCAACGTCCTGACTTTC; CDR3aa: CASSLVRPRGTINSGANVLTF
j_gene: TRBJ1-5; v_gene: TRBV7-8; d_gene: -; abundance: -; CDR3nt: TGTGCCAGCACCCCCTATTCCGGGAATCAGCCCCAGCATTTT; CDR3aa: CASTPYSGNQPQHF
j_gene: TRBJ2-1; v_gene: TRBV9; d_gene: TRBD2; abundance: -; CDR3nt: TGTGCCAGCAGCGTAGTTACTAGCGAGAACAATGAGCAGTTCTTC; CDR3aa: CASSVVTSENNEQFF
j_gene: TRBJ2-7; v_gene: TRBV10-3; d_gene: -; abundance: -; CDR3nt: TGTGCCATTGCCGGGACTGGAAACTACGAGCAGTACTTC; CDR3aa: CAIAGTGNYEQYF
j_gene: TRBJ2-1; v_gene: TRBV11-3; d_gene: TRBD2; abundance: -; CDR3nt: TGTGCCAGCAGCAGTACTAGCGGGAACGATGAGCAGTTCTTC; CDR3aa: CASSSTSGNDEQFF
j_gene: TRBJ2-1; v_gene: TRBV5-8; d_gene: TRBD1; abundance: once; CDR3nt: TGTGCCAGCAGCTTTGAGTACGAACAGGGGTTCTACAATGAGCAGTTCTTC; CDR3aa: CASSFEYEQGFYNEQFF
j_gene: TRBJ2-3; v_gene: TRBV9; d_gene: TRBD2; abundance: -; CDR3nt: TGTGCCACCGCTAGCGGGATCGGCACAGATACGCAGTATTTT; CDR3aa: CATASGIGTDTQYF
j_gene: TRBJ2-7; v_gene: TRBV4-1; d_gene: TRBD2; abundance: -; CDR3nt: TGCGCCAGCAGCCAAGAAAGCGGGAGATCATCCTACGAGCAGTACTTC; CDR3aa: CASSQESGRSSYEQYF
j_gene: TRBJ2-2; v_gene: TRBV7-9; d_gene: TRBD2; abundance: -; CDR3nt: TGTGCCAGCAGCCCCGCGGGGGCGAACACCGGGGAGCTGTTTTTT; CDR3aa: CASSPAGANTGELFF
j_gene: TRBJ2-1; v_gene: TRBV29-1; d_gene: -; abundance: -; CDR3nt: TGCAGCGCCCGGACAGCCGACTACAATGAGCAGTTCTTC; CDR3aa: CSARTADYNEQFF
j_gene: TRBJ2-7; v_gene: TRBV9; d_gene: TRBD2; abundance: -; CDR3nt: TGTGCCAGCAGCGTAGGTGGGGAGGGCGGCGAGCAGTACTTC; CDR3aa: CASSVGGEGGEQYF
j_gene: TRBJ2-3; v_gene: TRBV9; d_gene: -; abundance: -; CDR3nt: TGTGCCAGCAGCGTAGAGAGGGGGGCGAGCACAGATACGCAGTATTTT; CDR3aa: CASSVERGASTDTQYF
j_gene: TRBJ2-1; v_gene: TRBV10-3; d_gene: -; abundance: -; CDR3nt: TGTGCCATCCATGTAGGCACTCTCAATGAGCAGTTCTTC; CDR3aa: CAIHVGTLNEQFF
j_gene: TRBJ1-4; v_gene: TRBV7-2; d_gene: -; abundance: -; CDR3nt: TGTGCCAGCAGCGACCTGGACGGGGCGAGGATTTTT; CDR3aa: CASSDLDGARIF
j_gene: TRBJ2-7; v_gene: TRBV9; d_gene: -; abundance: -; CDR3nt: TGTGCCAGCAGCGTATCGGGACTCCTGCACGAGCAGTACTTC; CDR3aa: CASSVSGLLHEQYF
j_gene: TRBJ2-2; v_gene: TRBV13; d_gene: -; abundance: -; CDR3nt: TGTGCCAGCAGCTTAGGATTGACCGGGGAGCTGTTTTTT; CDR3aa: CASSLGLTGELFF
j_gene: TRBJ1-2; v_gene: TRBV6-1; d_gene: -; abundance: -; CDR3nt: TGTGCCAGCAGTGAAACAGGCACTCACTATGGCTACACCTTC; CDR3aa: CASSETGTHYGYTF
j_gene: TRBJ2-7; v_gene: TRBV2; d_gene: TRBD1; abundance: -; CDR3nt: TGTGCCAGCAATGCCCCGGACAGGCTCTACGAGCAGTACTTC; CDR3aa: CASNAPDRLYEQYF
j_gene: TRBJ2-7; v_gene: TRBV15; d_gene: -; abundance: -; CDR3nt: TGTGCCACCAGCAGAGCCAGTTCCTACGAGCAGTACTTC; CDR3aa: CATSRASSYEQYF
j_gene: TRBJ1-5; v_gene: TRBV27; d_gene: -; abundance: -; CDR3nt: TGTGCCAGTGATCCCAATTTTAGCAATCAGCCCCAGCATTTT; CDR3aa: CASDPNFSNQPQHF
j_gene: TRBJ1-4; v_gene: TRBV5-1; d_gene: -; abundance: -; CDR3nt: TGCGCCAGCAAATCCAGGCAGAATAATGAAAAACTGTTTTTT; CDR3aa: CASKSRQNNEKLFF
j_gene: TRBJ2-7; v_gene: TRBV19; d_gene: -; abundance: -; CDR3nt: TGTGCCAGTAGCATTCTGGGAGGAGCCTACGAGCAGTACTTC; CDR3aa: CASSILGGAYEQYF
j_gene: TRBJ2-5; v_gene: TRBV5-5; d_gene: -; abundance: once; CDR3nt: TGTGCCAGCAGCCCTGGAGCAGGCCAGCGGGAGACCCAGTACTTC; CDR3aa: CASSPGAGQRETQYF
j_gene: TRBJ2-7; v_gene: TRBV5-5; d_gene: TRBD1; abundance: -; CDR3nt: TGTGCCAGCAGCATCCGGGACAGGGACAACCCAAAACCCTACGAGCAGTACTTC; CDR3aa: CASSIRDRDNPKPYEQYF
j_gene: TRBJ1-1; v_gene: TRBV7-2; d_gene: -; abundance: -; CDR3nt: TGTGCCAGCAGCTTAGAGGCGGGGTACACTGAAGCTTTCTTT; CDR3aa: CASSLEAGYTEAFF
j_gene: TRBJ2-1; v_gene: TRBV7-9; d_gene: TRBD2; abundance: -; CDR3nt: TGTGCCAGCAGCTTAGGGCGGGAGGGGTATGGCGAGCAGTTCTTC; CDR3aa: CASSLGREGYGEQFF
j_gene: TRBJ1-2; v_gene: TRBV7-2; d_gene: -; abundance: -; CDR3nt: TGTGCCAGCAGCCCGACGGATTTCTATGGCTACACCTTC; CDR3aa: CASSPTDFYGYTF
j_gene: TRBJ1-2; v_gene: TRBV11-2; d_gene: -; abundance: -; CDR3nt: TGTGCCAGCAGCCCGGGCCCTTATAACTATGGCTACACCTTC; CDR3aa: CASSPGPYNYGYTF
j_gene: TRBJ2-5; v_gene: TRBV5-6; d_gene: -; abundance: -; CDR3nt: TGTGCCAGCAGCTTGAATCGGCAAGAGACCCAGTACTTC; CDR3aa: CASSLNRQETQYF
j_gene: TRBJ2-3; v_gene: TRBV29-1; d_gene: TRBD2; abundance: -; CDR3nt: TGCAGCGTTGAAGGTCCCACGGGGGGAGGTGTGGATACGCAGTATTTT; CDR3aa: CSVEGPTGGGVDTQYF
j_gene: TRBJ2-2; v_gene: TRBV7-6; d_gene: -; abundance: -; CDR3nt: TGTGCCAGCAGCTTAGCGTGGGGCACCGGGGAGCTGTTTTTT; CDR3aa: CASSLAWGTGELFF
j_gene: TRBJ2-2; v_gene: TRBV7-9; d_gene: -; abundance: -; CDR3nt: TGTGCCAGCAGCACCAACACCGGGGAGCTGTTTTTT; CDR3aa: CASSTNTGELFF
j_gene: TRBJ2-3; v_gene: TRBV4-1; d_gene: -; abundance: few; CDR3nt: TGCGCCAGCAGCCAAGATGTCGGACCCACAGATACGCAGTATTTT; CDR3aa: CASSQDVGPTDTQYF
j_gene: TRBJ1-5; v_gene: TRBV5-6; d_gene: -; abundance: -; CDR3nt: TGTGCCAGCAGTTTTCGGGACAGCAATCAGCCCCAGCATTTT; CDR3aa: CASSFRDSNQPQHF
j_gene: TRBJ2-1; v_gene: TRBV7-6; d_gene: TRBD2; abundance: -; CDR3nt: TGTGCCAGCAGCTCTGGACTAGGGCAGGGCTACAATGAGCAGTTCTTC; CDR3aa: CASSSGLGQGYNEQFF